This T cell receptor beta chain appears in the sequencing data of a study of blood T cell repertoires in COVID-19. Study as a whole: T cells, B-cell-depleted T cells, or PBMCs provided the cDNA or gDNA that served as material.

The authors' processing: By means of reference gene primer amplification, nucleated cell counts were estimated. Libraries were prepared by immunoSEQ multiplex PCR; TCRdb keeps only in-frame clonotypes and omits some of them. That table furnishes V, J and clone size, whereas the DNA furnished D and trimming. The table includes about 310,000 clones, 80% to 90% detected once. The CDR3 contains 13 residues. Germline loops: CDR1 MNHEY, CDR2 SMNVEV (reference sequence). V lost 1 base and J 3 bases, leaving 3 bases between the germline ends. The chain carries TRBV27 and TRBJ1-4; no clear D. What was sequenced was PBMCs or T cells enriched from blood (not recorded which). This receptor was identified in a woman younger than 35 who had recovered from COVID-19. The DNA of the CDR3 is TGTGCCAGCAGTTTATGGCCTAATGAAAAACTGTTTTTT. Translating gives CASSLWPNEKLFF.